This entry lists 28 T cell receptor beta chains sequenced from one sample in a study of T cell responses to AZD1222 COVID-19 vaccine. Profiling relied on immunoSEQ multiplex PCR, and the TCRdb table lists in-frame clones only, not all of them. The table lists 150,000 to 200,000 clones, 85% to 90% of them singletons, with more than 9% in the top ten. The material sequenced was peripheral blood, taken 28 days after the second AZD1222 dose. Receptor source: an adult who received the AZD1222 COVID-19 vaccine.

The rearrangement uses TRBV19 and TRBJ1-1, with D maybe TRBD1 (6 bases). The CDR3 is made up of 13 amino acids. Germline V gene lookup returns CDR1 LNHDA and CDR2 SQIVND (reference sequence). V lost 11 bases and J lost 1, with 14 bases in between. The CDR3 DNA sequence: TGTGCCTCCAAAGACAGGACGAACACTGAAGCTTTCTTT. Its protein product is CASKDRTNTEAFF.

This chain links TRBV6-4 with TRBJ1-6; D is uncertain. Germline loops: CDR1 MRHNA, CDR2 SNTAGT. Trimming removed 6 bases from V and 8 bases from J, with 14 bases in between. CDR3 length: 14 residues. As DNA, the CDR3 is TGTGCCAGCAGCCAATACAGAGGAGATTCACCCCTCCACTTT. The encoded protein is CASSQYRGDSPLHF.

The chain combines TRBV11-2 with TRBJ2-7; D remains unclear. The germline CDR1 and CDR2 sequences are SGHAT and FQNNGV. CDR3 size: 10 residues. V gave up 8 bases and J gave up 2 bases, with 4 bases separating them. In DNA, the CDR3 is TGTGCCAGCGGGACCTACGAGCAGTACTTC. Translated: CASGTYEQYF.

CDR3 coding DNA: TGCGCCAGCAGCTTCTCCGGGACACCTATGAACACTGAAGCTTTCTTT. It specifies CASSFSGTPMNTEAFF. The rearrangement uses TRBV5-1 and TRBJ1-1, with D perhaps matching TRBD1 (6 bases). The V gene's germline CDR1 is SGHRS and CDR2 YFSETQ. The CDR3 covers 16 residues. V lost 2 bases, J lost 0 bases, and 14 bases lay in between.

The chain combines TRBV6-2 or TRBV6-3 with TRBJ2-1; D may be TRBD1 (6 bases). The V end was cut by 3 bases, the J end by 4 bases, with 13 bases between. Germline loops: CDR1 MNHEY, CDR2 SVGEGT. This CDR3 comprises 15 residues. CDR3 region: CASSYERGTYNEQFF. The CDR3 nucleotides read TGTGCCAGCAGTTATGAAAGGGGGACATACAATGAGCAGTTCTTC.

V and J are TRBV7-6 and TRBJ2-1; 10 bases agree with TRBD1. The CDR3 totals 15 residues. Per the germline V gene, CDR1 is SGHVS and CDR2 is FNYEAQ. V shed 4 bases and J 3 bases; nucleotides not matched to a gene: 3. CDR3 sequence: CASSSRTGGYNEQFF. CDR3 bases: TGTGCCAGCAGCTCCCGGACAGGGGGCTACAATGAGCAGTTCTTC.

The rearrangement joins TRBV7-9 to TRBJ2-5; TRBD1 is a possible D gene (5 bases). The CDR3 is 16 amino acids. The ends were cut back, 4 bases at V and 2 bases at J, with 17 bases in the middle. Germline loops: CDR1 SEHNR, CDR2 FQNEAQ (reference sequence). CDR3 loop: CASSSQKGHVQETQYF. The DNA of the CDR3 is TGTGCCAGCAGCTCCCAGAAAGGACACGTTCAAGAGACCCAGTACTTC.

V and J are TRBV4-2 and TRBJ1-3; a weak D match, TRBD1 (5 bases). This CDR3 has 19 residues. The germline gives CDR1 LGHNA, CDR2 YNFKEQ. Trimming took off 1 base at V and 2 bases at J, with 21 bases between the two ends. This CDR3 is CASSQVAEGMGGAGNTIYF. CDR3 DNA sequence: TGTGCCAGCAGCCAAGTCGCGGAGGGGATGGGGGGGGCTGGAAACACCATATATTTT.

The CDR3 loop is CASIPLAGAQETQYF. In DNA form, the CDR3 reads TGTGCCAGCATCCCCCTAGCGGGGGCCCAAGAGACCCAGTACTTC. The chain has TRBV2 and TRBJ2-5; 10 nucleotides line up with TRBD2. The germline V gene has CDR1 SNHLY and CDR2 FYNNEI. The CDR3 runs to 15 residues. J gave up 1 base and V 7 bases, and 6 bases lay outside the gene matches.

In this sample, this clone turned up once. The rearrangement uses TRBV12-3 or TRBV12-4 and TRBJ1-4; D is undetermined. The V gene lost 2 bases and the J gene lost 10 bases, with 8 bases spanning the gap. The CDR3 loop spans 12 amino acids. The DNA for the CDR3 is TGTGCCAGCAGTTTACAAGAGGGAAAACTGTTTTTT. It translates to CASSLQEGKLFF.

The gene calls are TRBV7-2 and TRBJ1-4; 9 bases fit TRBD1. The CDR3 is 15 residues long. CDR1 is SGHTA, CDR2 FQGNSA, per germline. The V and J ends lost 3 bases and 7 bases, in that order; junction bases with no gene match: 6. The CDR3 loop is CASSFTTGGSEKLFF. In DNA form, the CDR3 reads TGTGCCAGCAGCTTTACGACAGGGGGTAGTGAAAAACTGTTTTTT.

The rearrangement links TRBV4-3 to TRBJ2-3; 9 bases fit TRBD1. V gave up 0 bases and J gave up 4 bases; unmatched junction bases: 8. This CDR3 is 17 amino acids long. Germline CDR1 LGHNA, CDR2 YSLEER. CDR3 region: CASSQDGGTGNPDTQYF. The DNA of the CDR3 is TGCGCCAGCAGCCAAGACGGGGGGACAGGGAACCCAGATACGCAGTATTTT.

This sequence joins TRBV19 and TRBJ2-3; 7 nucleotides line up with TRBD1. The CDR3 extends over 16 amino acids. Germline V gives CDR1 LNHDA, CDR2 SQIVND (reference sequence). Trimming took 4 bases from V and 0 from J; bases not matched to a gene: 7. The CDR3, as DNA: TGTGCCAGTAGTACGGGACAGCGAACTAGCACAGATACGCAGTATTTT. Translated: CASSTGQRTSTDTQYF.

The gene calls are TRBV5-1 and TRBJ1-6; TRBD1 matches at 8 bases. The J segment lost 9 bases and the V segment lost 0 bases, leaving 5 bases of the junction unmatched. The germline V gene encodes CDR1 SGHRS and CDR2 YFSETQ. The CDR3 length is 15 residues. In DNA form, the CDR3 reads TGCGCCAGCAGCTTGGATGGACAGGGAGGTTCACCCCTCCACTTT. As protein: CASSLDGQGGSPLHF.

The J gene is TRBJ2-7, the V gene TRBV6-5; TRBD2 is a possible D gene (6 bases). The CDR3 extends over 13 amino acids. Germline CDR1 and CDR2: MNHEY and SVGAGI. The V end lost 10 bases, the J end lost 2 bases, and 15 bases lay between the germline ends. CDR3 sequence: CAISRGGAYEQYF. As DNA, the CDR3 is TGTGCCATCTCCCGGGGCGGGGCCTACGAGCAGTACTTC.

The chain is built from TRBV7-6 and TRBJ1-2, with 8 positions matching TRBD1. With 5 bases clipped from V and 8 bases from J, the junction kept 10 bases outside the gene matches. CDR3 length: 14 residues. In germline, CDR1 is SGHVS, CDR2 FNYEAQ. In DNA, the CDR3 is TGTGCCAGCAGCCTTACTACAGGGGGATGGGGCTACACCTTC. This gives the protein CASSLTTGGWGYTF.

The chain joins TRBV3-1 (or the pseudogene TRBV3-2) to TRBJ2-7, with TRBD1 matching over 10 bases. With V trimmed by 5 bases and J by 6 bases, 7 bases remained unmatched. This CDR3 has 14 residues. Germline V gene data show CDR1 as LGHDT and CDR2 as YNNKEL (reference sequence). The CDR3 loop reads CASSGGQGLTEQYF. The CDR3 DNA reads TGTGCCAGCAGCGGGGGACAGGGGTTAACCGAGCAGTACTTC.

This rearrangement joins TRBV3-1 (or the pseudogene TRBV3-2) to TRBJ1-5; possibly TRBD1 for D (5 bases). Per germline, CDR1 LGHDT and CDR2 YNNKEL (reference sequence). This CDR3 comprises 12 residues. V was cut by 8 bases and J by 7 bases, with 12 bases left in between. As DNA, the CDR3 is TGTGCCAGCGGGCAGGGAGGCCAGCCCCAGCATTTT. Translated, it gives CASGQGGQPQHF.

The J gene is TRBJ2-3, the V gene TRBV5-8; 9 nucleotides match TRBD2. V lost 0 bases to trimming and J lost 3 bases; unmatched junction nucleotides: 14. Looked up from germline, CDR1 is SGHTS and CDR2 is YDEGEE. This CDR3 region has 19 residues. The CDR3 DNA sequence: TGTGCCAGCAGCTTGGTTCTAGCGGGGAGCGGCCCCGCTACAGATACGCAGTATTTT. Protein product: CASSLVLAGSGPATDTQYF.

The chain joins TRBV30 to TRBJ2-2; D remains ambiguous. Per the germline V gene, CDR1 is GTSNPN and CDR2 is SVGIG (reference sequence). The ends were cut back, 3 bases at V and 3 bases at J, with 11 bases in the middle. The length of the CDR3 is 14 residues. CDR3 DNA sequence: TGTGCCTGGAGGGAAAAGGTCGACACCGGGGAGCTGTTTTTT. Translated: CAWREKVDTGELFF.

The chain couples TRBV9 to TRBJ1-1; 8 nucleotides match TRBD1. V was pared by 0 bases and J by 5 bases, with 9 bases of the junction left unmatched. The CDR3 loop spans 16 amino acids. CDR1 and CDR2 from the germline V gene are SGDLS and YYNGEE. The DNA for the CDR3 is TGTGCCAGCAGCGTAGGGCCCGGACAGGGTGAAACTGAAGCTTTCTTT. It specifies CASSVGPGQGETEAFF.

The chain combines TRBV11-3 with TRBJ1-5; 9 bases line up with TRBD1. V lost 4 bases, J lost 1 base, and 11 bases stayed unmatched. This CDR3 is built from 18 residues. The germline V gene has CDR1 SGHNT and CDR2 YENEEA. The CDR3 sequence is CASSSGTGWGRSNQPQHF. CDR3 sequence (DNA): TGTGCCAGCAGCTCGGGGACAGGGTGGGGTCGGAGCAATCAGCCCCAGCATTTT.

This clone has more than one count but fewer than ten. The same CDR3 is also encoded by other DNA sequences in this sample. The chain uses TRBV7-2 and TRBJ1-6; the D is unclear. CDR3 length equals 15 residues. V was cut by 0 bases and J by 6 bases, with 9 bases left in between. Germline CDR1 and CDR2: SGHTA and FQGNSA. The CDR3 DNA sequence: TGTGCCAGCAGCTTAGCAGGCCCGCCTAATTCACCCCTCCACTTT. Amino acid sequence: CASSLAGPPNSPLHF.

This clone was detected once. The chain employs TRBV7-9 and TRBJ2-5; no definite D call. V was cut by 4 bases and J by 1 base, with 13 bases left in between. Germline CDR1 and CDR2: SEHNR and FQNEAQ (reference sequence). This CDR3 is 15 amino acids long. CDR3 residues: CASSSIHVPQETQYF. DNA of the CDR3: TGTGCCAGCAGCTCTATACATGTTCCCCAAGAGACCCAGTACTTC. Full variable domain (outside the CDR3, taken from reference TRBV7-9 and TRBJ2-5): DTGVSQNPRHKITKRGQNVTFRCDPISEHNRLYWYRQTLGQGPEFLTYFQNEAQLEKSRLLSDRFSAERPKGSFSTLEIQRTEQGDSAMYLCASSSIHVPQETQYFGPGTRLLVL.

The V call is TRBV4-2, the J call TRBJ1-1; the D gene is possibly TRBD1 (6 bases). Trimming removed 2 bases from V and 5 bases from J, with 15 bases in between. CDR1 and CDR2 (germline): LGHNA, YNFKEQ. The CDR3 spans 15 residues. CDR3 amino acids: CASSQLQQGITEAFF. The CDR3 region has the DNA TGTGCCAGCAGCCAACTCCAACAGGGTATTACTGAAGCTTTCTTT.

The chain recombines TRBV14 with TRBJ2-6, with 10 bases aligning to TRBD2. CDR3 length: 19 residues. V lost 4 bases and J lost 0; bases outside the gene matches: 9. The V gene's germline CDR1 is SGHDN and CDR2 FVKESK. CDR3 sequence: CASSPDLAGAVSGANVLTF. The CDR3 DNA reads TGTGCCAGCAGCCCAGACCTAGCGGGGGCGGTCTCTGGGGCCAACGTCCTGACTTTC.

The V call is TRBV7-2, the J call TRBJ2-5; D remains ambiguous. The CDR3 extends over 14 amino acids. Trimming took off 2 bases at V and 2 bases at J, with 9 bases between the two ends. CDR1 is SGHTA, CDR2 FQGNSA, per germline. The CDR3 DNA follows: TGTGCCAGCAGCTTATTTTCCTTACAAGAGACCCAGTACTTC. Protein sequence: CASSLFSLQETQYF. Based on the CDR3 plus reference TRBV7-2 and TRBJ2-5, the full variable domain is GAGVSQSPSNKVTEKGKDVELRCDPISGHTALYWYRQSLGQGLEFLIYFQGNSAPDKSGLPSDRFSAERTGGSVSTLTIQRTQQEDSAVYLCASSLFSLQETQYFGPGTRLLVL.

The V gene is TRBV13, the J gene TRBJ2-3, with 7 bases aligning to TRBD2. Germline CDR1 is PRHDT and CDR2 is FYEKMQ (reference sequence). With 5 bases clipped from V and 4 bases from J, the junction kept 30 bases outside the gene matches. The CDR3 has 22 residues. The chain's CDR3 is CASSLSPGSPELGAGPSDTQYF. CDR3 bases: TGTGCCAGCAGCCTGAGTCCCGGTAGCCCGGAGTTGGGAGCGGGGCCCTCAGATACGCAGTATTTT. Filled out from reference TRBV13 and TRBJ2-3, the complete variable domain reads AAGVIQSPRHLIKEKRETATLKCYPIPRHDTVYWYQQGPGQDPQFLISFYEKMQSDKGSIPDRFSAQQFSDYHSELNMSSLELGDSALYFCASSLSPGSPELGAGPSDTQYFGPGTRLTVL.